The clone carrying this T cell receptor beta chain appeared a single time. What it binds is not known. This CDR3 is built from 17 residues. Trimming cost V 3 bases and J 1 base; bases outside gene matches: 8. Germline CDR1 reads SGHRS; CDR2 reads YFSETQ. Only in-frame clones appear in the TCRdb table, and some are missing; sequencing was by immunoSEQ multiplex PCR. In the table there are nearly 1,000,000 clones, 76% of which are singletons. This specimen belongs to a study of shared clonotypes between healthy human individuals. Regarding the study as a whole: What naive subsets generally showed was a larger estimated richness than memory subsets showed.

The sequence was collected from a man younger than 35 in good health. The V and J genes are TRBV5-1 and TRBJ2-3; 10 bases agree with TRBD2. Specimen: memory CD4+ T cells sorted from blood. Subset of the sample: CD45RA-negative fraction. The CDR3 loop is CASSYGTSVQGTDTQYF. CDR3 sequence (DNA): TGCGCCAGCAGCTACGGGACTAGCGTTCAGGGCACAGATACGCAGTATTTT.